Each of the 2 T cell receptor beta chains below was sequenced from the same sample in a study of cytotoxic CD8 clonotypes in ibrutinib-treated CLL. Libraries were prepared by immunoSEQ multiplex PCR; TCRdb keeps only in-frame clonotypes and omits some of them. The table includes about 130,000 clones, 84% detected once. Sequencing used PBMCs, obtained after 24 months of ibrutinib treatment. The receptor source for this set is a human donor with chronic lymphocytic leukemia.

This CDR3 is CASSFRPPGGGRTETQYF. The CDR3 DNA follows: TGCGCCAGCAGCTTTCGTCCCCCAGGCGGGGGACGCACAGAGACCCAGTACTTC. V gene TRBV5-1 combines with J gene TRBJ2-5; TRBD2 agrees at 7 bases. V shed 2 bases, J shed 4 bases, and the junction held 17 bases outside the gene matches. The CDR3 has 18 amino acids. Germline CDR1 is SGHRS and CDR2 is YFSETQ.

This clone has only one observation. This chain's CDR3 is CASSPNVGATEAFF. CDR3 sequence (DNA): TGTGCCAGCTCACCCAACGTTGGGGCCACTGAAGCTTTCTTT. The V call is TRBV18, the J call TRBJ1-1, with D perhaps TRBD1 (5 bases). Germline CDR1 is KGHSH and CDR2 is LQKENI. The CDR3 runs to 14 residues. Trimming pared 3 bases from V and 4 bases from J, leaving 12 bases between.